The text below deals with one T cell receptor (beta chain). What it binds is unknown. The data originate from a study of yellow fever vaccine responses in identical twins. General observations from the study: Twins reportedly appeared to share part of their vaccine T cell response while keeping part individual.

TCRdb reanalysed the RT-PCR reads using MiXCR and keeps one entry per CDR3 protein. The table has tens of thousands of distinct CDR3 sequences, around 74% seen once; the top ten hold roughly 5%. CDR1 LNHNV and CDR2 YYDKDF come from the germline V gene (reference sequence). The CDR3 runs 19 residues. Trimming removed 1 base from V and 0 bases from J; junction bases left unmatched: 14. This clonotype was obtained from a woman aged 18-29 years who received the yellow fever vaccine. The starting material was T cells from blood (PBMCs), unsorted or a sorted subset (not recorded which), obtained before or after yellow fever vaccination (not recorded which). V is TRBV15 and J is TRBJ1-1, with 7 bases that match TRBD1. The DNA of the CDR3 is TGTGCCACCAGCAGAGGAGGGACAGCGGACAGGAAAATGAACACTGAAGCTTTCTTT. Encoded protein: CATSRGGTADRKMNTEAFF. The whole variable domain, remainder taken from reference TRBV15 and TRBJ1-1, is DAMVIQNPRYQVTQFGKPVTLSCSQTLNHNVMYWYQQKSSQAPKLLFHYYDKDFNNEADTPDNFQSRRPNTSFCFLDIRSPGLGDTAMYLCATSRGGTADRKMNTEAFFGQGTRLTVV.